What follows are 2 T cell receptor beta chains derived from one specimen sequenced in a study of cytomegalovirus exposure and HLA in healthy donors. The primer mix had 60 Vbeta and 13 Jbeta primers. Repertoires were generated with immunoSEQ multiplex PCR, while TCRdb's copy carries only in-frame clones and drops some. Among just over 95,000 clones listed, about four fifths were seen once. The specimen sequenced was PBMCs. These TCRs come from a human donor in good health.

The chain has TRBV9 and TRBJ1-2; D ambiguous. Germline-derived CDR1 and CDR2 are SGDLS and YYNGEE. The ends were cut back, 0 bases at V and 4 bases at J, with 10 bases in the middle. The CDR3 length is 14 residues. CDR3: CASSVETRGYGYTF. The CDR3 bases are TGTGCCAGCAGCGTAGAGACCCGGGGCTATGGCTACACCTTC.

The chain carries TRBV5-1 and TRBJ2-2, with 10 bases identical to TRBD1. The CDR3 extends over 14 amino acids. Germline loops: CDR1 SGHRS, CDR2 YFSETQ. V shed 4 bases, J shed 5 bases, and the junction held 2 bases outside the gene matches. CDR3 DNA sequence: TGCGCCAGCAGCCGGGACAGGGGAACCGGGGAGCTGTTTTTT. Translating gives CASSRDRGTGELFF.